This TCR beta chain appears in the sequencing data of a study of CD8+ T cells in alopecia areata. Across the study: A 6-month off-drug phase came after tofacitinib, which had lasted 6 to 18 months. Study conclusions and caveats: Resident alphabeta T cells of normal skin are also sequenced in scalp samples.

V was cut by 5 bases and J by 7 bases, with 9 bases left in between. CDR1 is SGHAT and CDR2 is FQNNGV in the germline V gene. This CDR3 spans 11 amino acids. About this clone: The antigen is undetermined.

Peripheral blood, together with lesional scalp punch biopsies, was collected from alopecia areata patients. cDNA reverse transcribed from extracted RNA served as the sequencing template. The protocol was immunoSEQ multiplex PCR, while the TCRdb copy is restricted to in-frame clones and leaves out a portion. Among 170,000 or so clones listed, around 63% were seen once. The sequence was obtained from a human donor with alopecia areata. V and J are TRBV11-2 and TRBJ2-7; tentatively, D is TRBD2 (5 bases). The sequenced sample was CD4+ T cells sorted from blood, obtained at week 0. The CDR3 loop is CASSAWEEQYF. The CDR3 region has the DNA TGTGCCAGCAGCGCATGGGAGGAGCAGTACTTC.